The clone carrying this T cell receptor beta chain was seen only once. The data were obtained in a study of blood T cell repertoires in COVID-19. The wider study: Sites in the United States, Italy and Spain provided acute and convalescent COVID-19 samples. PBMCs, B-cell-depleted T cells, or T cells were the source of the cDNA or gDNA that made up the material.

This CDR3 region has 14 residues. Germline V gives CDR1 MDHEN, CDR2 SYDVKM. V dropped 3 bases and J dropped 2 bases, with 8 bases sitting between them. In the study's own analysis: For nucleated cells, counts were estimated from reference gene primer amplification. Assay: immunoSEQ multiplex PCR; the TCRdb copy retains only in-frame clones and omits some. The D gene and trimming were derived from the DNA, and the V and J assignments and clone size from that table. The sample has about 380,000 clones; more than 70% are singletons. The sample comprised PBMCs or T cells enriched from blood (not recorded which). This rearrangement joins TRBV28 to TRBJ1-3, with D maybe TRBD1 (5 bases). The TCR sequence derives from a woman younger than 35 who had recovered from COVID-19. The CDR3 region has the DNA TGTGCCAGCAGTTTGTTGACAGCTGGAAACACCATATATTTT. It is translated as CASSLLTAGNTIYF.